What follows is one TCR beta chain and its context. What it binds is unknown. CD45RA+ naive and CD45RA-negative memory subsets were separated from CD4+ cells. Data came from immunoSEQ multiplex PCR; TCRdb stores just in-frame clones and leaves some out. The table has millions of clones, 90% to 95% seen once. This entry belongs to a study of shared clonotypes between healthy human individuals. Looking at the study overall: Each donor's CD4 naive and CD4 memory cells filled three plates apiece, CD8 naive two, and CD8 memory one.

The V end lost 4 bases, the J end lost 5 bases, and 18 bases lay between the germline ends. Germline V CDR1 and CDR2: MNHEY, SVGAGI. The CDR3 totals 15 residues. Findings and limits, study-wide: Generation probabilities of non-shared clonotypes were lower (relative to those shared by all four donors). Compared with memory subsets, naive subsets generally had larger estimated richness.

The chain joins TRBV6-5 to TRBJ2-7; either TRBD1 or TRBD2 may fit D (5 bases each). The sample was naive CD4+ T cells from PBMCs. Subset noted: CD45RA+ positively selected. This clonotype was obtained from a man aged 18 to 30 in good health. Some clones in this sample may be carry-over from other donors' samples. The CDR3 protein is CASSFAGTIRNEQYF. The CDR3, as DNA: TGTGCCAGCAGTTTCGCCGGGACCATACGCAACGAGCAGTACTTC.